This T cell receptor beta chain emerged from a study of blood T cell repertoires in COVID-19. Whole-study context: Samples taken during acute and convalescent COVID-19 were collected in the United States, Italy and Spain. PBMCs, B-cell-depleted T cells, or T cells provided the cDNA or gDNA that made up the material.

Trimming removed 3 bases at V and 4 bases at J, with 10 bases between. CDR1 and CDR2 from the germline V gene are SGHDT and YYEEEE. The CDR3 is made up of 14 amino acids. Original analysis: Amplification of reference gene primers was used by the study to estimate nucleated cell counts. Some clones are missing from TCRdb's copy, which holds only in-frame ones; the method was immunoSEQ multiplex PCR. That table furnishes V, J and clone size, whereas the DNA furnished D and trimming. Of 75,000 to 95,000 clones listed, 70% to 90% are singletons. Sequenced sample: peripheral blood. This sequence was found in a man aged 60 to 69 with acute or convalescent COVID-19. The chain joins TRBV5-6 to TRBJ1-4, with D perhaps TRBD1 (5 bases). The CDR3 nucleotides read TGTGCCAGCAGCTCGGGACTGATTAATGAAAAACTGTTTTTT. Its protein product is CASSSGLINEKLFF.